Each of the 20 T cell receptor beta chains below was sequenced from the same sample in a study of T cells in women clearing cervical HPV infection. Assay: immunoSEQ multiplex PCR; the TCRdb copy retains only in-frame clones and omits some. The sample has about 19,000 clones, and its top ten clones hold more than 4.5%. The sample comprised blood buffy coat. These receptors originate from a woman aged 18 to 75 with a cervical HPV16 infection that either progressed to CIN3+ or cleared (not recorded which).

The covered CDR3 bases are TGTGCCAGTAGTCCCGGGGCTAGCGGGAGCACAGATACG. Its translation is CASSPGASGSTDT. The entire CDR3 is CASSPGASGSTDTQYF. The chain combines TRBV19 with TRBJ2-3; 8 positions agree with TRBD2. The CDR3 extends 3 residues past the end of the read, so its final part is completed from the germline J gene. The junction had 7 bases not matched to a gene; V was cut back by 5 bases and J by 0 bases. Germline V gene lookup returns CDR1 LNHDA and CDR2 SQIVND (reference sequence). This CDR3 contains 16 residues.

Note on this clone: The read terminates 3 residues before the CDR3 end, so the remaining end is supplied by the germline J gene. The sample contains more than one DNA sequence encoding this CDR3. The J gene is TRBJ2-5, the V gene TRBV20-1, with TRBD2 identical over 8 bases. Germline-derived CDR1 and CDR2 are DFQATT and SNEGSKA (reference sequence). V trimming: 5 bases; J trimming: 1 base; junction bases outside the gene matches: 9. CDR3 length: 15 residues. The CDR3 reads CSASIGGVVQETQYF. The CDR3 bases that were read are TGCAGTGCTTCAATCGGGGGGGTCGTCCAAGAGACC.

On this clone itself: The sequence runs out 3 residues before the end of the CDR3; the remainder is reconstructed from the germline J gene. The rearrangement links TRBV20-1 to TRBJ2-7, with 9 bases fitting TRBD1. The CDR3 contains 14 residues. Germline V CDR1 and CDR2: DFQATT, SNEGSKA (reference sequence). Trimming cost V 1 base and J 2 bases; bases outside gene matches: 3. The sequenced CDR3 bases are TGCAGTGCTAGAGGGACAGGGGATACCTACGAG. It is translated as CSARGTGDTYE. From start to end, the CDR3 is CSARGTGDTYEQYF.

The sequenced CDR3 bases are TGCAGTGCTAGAGATCGGGGACTCAACACTGAA. This encodes CSARDRGLNTE. The whole CDR3 reads CSARDRGLNTEAFF. The rearrangement joins TRBV20-1 to TRBJ1-1, with D perhaps matching TRBD1 (5 bases). The CDR3 is cut off 3 residues early in the read; its end comes from the germline J gene. The V gene's germline CDR1 is DFQATT and CDR2 SNEGSKA (reference sequence). The CDR3 has 14 amino acids. Trimming stripped 0 bases from V and 2 bases from J, with 10 bases between.

Points on this clone: The CDR3 end is not reached by the read, which stops 3 residues before it; the germline J gene fills it in. The V call is TRBV7-9, the J call TRBJ1-4, with 9 bases fitting TRBD1. The CDR3 runs to 15 residues. With V trimmed by 6 bases and J by 9 bases, 11 bases remained unmatched. Germline lookup yields CDR1 SEHNR and CDR2 FQNEAQ (reference sequence). CDR3: CASSPTGQGRKKLFF. Incomplete CDR3 DNA: TGTGCCAGCAGTCCTACGGGACAGGGAAGGAAAAAA.

With regard to this clone: Coverage ceases 3 residues before the CDR3 finishes, and the germline J gene fills in the end. The chain recombines TRBV10-1 with TRBJ2-5; D perhaps matches TRBD2 (5 bases). This CDR3 is 14 amino acids long. The V gene lost 6 bases and the J gene lost 5 bases, with 16 bases spanning the gap. The germline V gene encodes CDR1 WNHNN and CDR2 SYGVQD (reference sequence). The chain's CDR3 is CASSKNTTGETQYF. The sequenced part of the CDR3 DNA is TGCGCCAGCAGCAAGAACACCACGGGGGAGACC.

With regard to this clone: The read gets to within 3 residues of the CDR3 end, and the germline J gene fills in the rest. The chain has TRBV15 and TRBJ1-4; D is unclear. Trimming stripped 9 bases from V and 0 bases from J, with 11 bases between. Germline lookup yields CDR1 LNHNV and CDR2 YYDKDF (reference sequence). CDR3 size: 14 residues. CDR3 sequence reads: CATRGPSTNEKLFF. The DNA read from the CDR3 is TGTGCCACTCGAGGCCCGTCAACTAATGAAAAA.

Concerning this clone: The read gets to within 3 residues of the CDR3 end, and the germline J gene fills in the rest. The V gene is TRBV20-1, the J gene TRBJ2-5, with 7 bases matching TRBD2. V trimming: 2 bases; J trimming: 2 bases; junction bases outside the gene matches: 2. The CDR3 consists of 13 residues. From germline, CDR1 is DFQATT and CDR2 SNEGSKA (reference sequence). The CDR3 DNA, read in part, is TGCAGTGCTAGAAGGGACTATCAAGAGACC. This sequence encodes CSARRDYQET. The whole CDR3 sequence reads CSARRDYQETQYF.

Note on this clone: The read terminates 3 residues ahead of where the CDR3 ends, so the germline J gene completes it. The chain joins TRBV7-7 to TRBJ2-1; TRBD2 aligns across 10 bases. The V and J ends lost 1 base and 8 bases, in that order; junction bases with no gene match: 5. Germline values: CDR1 SSHAT, CDR2 FNYEAQ (reference sequence). The CDR3 runs to 15 residues. The DNA read from the CDR3 is TGTGCCAGCAGCTTAGAGCGGGGGGGCCCCCATGAG. It yields the protein CASSLERGGPHE. The entire CDR3 protein reads CASSLERGGPHEQFF. The full variable domain, with the rest looked up from reference TRBV7-7 and TRBJ2-1, is GAGVSQSPRYKVTKRGQDVTLRCDPISSHATLYWYQQALGQGPEFLTYFNYEAQPDKSGLPSDRFSAERPEGSISTLTIQRTEQRDSAMYRCASSLERGGPHEQFFGPGTRLTVL.

Turning to this clone: The read stops 3 residues short of the end of the CDR3; the missing end is completed from the germline J gene. The rearrangement links TRBV14 to TRBJ1-4; TRBD1 is a possible D gene (6 bases). The CDR3 contains 15 residues. The germline V gene encodes CDR1 SGHDN and CDR2 FVKESK. Partial CDR3 DNA: TGTGCCAGCAGCCAAGATCGGGGGGGCCAGTCACCA. Translation gives CASSQDRGGQSP. From start to end, the CDR3 is CASSQDRGGQSPLFF.

Worth noting for this clone: The read terminates 3 residues ahead of where the CDR3 ends, so the germline J gene completes it. V gene TRBV5-4 combines with J gene TRBJ2-1, with D possibly TRBD1 on 5 matching bases. Per germline, CDR1 SGHNT and CDR2 YYREEE (reference sequence). The CDR3 extends over 15 amino acids. The V and J ends lost 3 bases and 5 bases respectively, with 15 bases between them. The part of the CDR3 DNA that was read is TGTGCCAGCAGCTCCCCTTTGGGGCGGAACAATGAG. Translation gives CASSSPLGRNNE. The whole CDR3 reads CASSSPLGRNNEQFF.

On this clone: The missing CDR3 end, 3 residues past where the read stops, is filled in from the germline J gene. The chain has TRBV7-9 and TRBJ1-6; D uncertain. Trimming stripped 2 bases from V and 8 bases from J, with 13 bases between. This CDR3 contains 15 residues. Germline CDR1 SEHNR, CDR2 FQNEAQ (reference sequence). The CDR3 here is CASSLYGPEHSPLHF. The CDR3 bases that were read are TGTGCCAGCAGCTTATATGGGCCCGAGCATTCACCC.

CDR3 DNA, as far as it was read: TGTGCCAGCAGCCTGACATTTAATTCACCC. It codes for CASSLTFNSP. The whole CDR3 protein is CASSLTFNSPLHF. The chain has TRBV11-3 and TRBJ1-6; D uncertain. The sequenced fragment ends 3 residues before the CDR3 boundary, so the rest is inferred from the germline J gene. The V end was cut by 5 bases, the J end by 6 bases, with 8 bases between. Germline V CDR1 and CDR2: SGHNT, YENEEA. The CDR3 length is 13 residues.

About this clone: The sequence runs out 3 residues before the end of the CDR3; the remainder is reconstructed from the germline J gene. The rearrangement uses TRBV19 and TRBJ2-2, with TRBD2 as a possible D gene (6 bases). Germline V gene data show CDR1 as LNHDA and CDR2 as SQIVND (reference sequence). The CDR3 consists of 17 residues. The CDR3 loop reads CASSMGLASFGANVLFF. The sequenced part of the CDR3 DNA is TGTGCCAGTAGTATGGGCCTAGCGTCCTTTGGGGCCAACGTG.

In the case of this clone: The read comes to an end 3 residues before the CDR3 does, leaving the germline J gene to fill in the end. The gene calls are TRBV7-9 and TRBJ2-1, with 9 nucleotides matching TRBD1. V lost 5 bases, J lost 9 bases, and 5 bases stayed unmatched. Germline values: CDR1 SEHNR, CDR2 FQNEAQ (reference sequence). The CDR3 runs 13 residues. Incomplete CDR3 DNA: TGTGCCAGCAGCACCTTACAGGGGGCTGAG. Protein sequence: CASSTLQGAE. From start to end, the CDR3 is CASSTLQGAEQFF. Drawing the rest from reference TRBV7-9 and TRBJ2-1, the complete variable domain is DTGVSQNPRHKITKRGQNVTFRCDPISEHNRLYWYRQTLGQGPEFLTYFQNEAQLEKSRLLSDRFSAERPKGSFSTLEIQRTEQGDSAMYLCASSTLQGAEQFFGPGTRLTVL.

A word on this clone: The read ends 3 residues early relative to the CDR3; the germline J gene fills the gap. V is TRBV11-2 and J is TRBJ1-1; the D is unclear. Germline CDR1 and CDR2: SGHAT and FQNNGV. The V end lost 5 bases, the J end lost 0 bases, and 13 bases lay between the germline ends. This CDR3 is built from 15 residues. CDR3 sequence: CASSPGGLMNTEAFF. Partial CDR3 DNA: TGTGCCAGCAGCCCCGGCGGCCTAATGAACACTGAA.

To note about this clone: The read is 3 residues too short to cover the CDR3 end, so that end is filled in from the germline J gene. The genes are TRBV5-1 and TRBJ2-6, with a possible D match to TRBD2 (5 bases). The CDR3 spans 15 residues. In germline, CDR1 is SGHRS, CDR2 YFSETQ. Trimming removed 2 bases from V and 7 bases from J, with 13 bases in between. The sequenced CDR3 bases are TGCGCCAGCAGCTTCTATCGGGGTGCTGCCAACGTC. Protein sequence: CASSFYRGAANV. The whole CDR3 sequence is CASSFYRGAANVLTF.

On this clone: The CDR3 is cut off 3 residues early in the read; its end comes from the germline J gene. This sequence joins TRBV6-4 and TRBJ2-5, with 12 bases fitting TRBD2. The CDR3 sequence is 15 residues long. V dropped 6 bases and J dropped 6; count of bases not matched to a gene: 8. CDR1 is MRHNA and CDR2 is SNTAGT in the germline V gene. The sequenced part of the CDR3 DNA is TGTGCCAGCAGCCCCCTAGCGGGGGGGCGTCAGACC. Residues: CASSPLAGGRQT. The CDR3 as a whole reads CASSPLAGGRQTQYF.

A remark on this clone: The observed sequence ends 3 residues before the CDR3 terminus, with the missing tail filled in from the germline J gene. The chain carries TRBV11-2 and TRBJ2-3; 7 nucleotides line up with TRBD2. Germline CDR1 and CDR2: SGHAT and FQNNGV. The CDR3 totals 15 residues. Losses at the gene ends were 1 base for V and 1 base for J; bases not matched to a gene: 2. The CDR3 spells CASSLVGGGTDTQYF. The CDR3 bases that were read are TGTGCCAGCAGCTTAGTTGGGGGGGGCACAGATACG.

This clone shows up as medium-sized by frequency. The sequenced fragment ends 3 residues before the CDR3 boundary, so the rest is inferred from the germline J gene. V usage is TRBV5-1 and J usage is TRBJ1-2; TRBD1 matches 10 bases. The CDR3 totals 14 residues. The V and J ends lost 0 bases and 6 bases, in that order; junction bases with no gene match: 2. CDR1 is SGHRS and CDR2 is YFSETQ in the germline V gene. CDR3 DNA, as far as it was read: TGCGCCAGCAGCTTGGGGACAGGGGGACATGGC. Protein sequence: CASSLGTGGHG. The full CDR3 reads CASSLGTGGHGYTF.